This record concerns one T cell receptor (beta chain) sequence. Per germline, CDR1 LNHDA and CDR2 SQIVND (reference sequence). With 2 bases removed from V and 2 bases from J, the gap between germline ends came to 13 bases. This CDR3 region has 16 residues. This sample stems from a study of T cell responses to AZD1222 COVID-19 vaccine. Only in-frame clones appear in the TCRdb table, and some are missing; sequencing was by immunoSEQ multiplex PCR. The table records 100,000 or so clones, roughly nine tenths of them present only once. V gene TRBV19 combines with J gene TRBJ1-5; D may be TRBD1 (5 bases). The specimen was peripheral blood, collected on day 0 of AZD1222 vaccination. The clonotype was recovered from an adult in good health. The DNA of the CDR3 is TGTGCCAGTAGTATAACTGGGGGTCGTGGCAATCAGCCCCAGCATTTT. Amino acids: CASSITGGRGNQPQHF.